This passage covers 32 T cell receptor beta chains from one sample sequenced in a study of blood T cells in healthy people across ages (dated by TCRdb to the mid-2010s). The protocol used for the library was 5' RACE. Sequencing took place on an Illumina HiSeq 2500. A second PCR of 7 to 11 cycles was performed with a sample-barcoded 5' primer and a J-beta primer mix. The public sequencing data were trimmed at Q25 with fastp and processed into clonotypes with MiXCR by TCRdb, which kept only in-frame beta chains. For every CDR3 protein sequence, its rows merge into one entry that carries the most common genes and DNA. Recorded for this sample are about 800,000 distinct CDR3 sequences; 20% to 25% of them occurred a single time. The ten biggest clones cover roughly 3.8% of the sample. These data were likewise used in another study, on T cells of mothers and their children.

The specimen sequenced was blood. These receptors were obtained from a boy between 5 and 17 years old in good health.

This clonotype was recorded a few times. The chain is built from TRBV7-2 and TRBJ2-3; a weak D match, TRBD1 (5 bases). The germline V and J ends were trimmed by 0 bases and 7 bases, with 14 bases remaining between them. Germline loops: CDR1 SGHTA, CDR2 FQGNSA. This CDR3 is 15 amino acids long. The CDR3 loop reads CASSLAGALGNTQYF. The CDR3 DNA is TGTGCCAGCAGCTTAGCTGGGGCCCTAGGGAATACGCAGTATTTT.

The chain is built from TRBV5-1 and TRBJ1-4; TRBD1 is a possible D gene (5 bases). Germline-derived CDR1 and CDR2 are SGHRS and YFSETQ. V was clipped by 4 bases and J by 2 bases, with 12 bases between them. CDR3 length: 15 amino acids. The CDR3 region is CASSPQRGTNEKLFF. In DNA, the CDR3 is TGCGCCAGCAGCCCCCAAAGGGGCACTAATGAAAAACTGTTTTTT.

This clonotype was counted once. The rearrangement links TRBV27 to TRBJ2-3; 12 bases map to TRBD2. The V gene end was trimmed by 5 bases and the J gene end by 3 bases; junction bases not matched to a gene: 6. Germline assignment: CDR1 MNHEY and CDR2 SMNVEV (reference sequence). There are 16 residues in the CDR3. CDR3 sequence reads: CASSPRLAGATDTQYF. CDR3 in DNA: TGTGCCAGCAGTCCTCGACTAGCGGGGGCGACAGATACGCAGTATTTT.

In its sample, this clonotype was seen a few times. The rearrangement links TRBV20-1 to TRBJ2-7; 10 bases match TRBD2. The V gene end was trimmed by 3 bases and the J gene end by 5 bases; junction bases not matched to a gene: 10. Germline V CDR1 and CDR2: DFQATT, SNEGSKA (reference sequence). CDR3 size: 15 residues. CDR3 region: CSARNVTSGFHEQYF. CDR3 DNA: TGCAGTGCTAGGAACGTGACTAGCGGGTTCCACGAGCAGTACTTC.

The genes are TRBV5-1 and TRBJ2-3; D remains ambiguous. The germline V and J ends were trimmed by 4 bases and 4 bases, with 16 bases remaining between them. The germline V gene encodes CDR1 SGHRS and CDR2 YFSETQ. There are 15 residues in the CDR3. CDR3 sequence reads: CASSPRDTFADTQYF. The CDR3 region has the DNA TGCGCCAGCAGCCCCCGTGACACTTTTGCAGATACGCAGTATTTT.

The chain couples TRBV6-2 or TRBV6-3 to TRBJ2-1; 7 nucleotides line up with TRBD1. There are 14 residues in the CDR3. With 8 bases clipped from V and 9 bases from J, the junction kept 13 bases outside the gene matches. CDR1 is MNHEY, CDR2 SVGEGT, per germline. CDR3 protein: CASGRDRGLSEQFF. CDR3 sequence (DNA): TGTGCCAGCGGCCGGGACAGAGGGCTCAGTGAGCAGTTCTTC.

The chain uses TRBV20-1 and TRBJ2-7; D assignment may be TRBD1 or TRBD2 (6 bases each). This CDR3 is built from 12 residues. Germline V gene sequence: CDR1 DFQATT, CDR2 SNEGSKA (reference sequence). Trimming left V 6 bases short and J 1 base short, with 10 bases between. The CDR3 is CSARGPSYEQYF. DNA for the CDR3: TGCAGTGCCCGGGGGCCGTCCTACGAGCAGTACTTC.

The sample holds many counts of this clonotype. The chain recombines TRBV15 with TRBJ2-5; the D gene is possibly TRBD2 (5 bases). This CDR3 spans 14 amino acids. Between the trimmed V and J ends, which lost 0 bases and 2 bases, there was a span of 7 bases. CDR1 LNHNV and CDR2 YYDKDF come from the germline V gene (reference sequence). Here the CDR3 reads CATSRDWEQETQYF. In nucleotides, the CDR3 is TGTGCCACCAGCAGAGATTGGGAGCAAGAGACCCAGTACTTC. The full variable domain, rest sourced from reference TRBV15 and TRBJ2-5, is DAMVIQNPRYQVTQFGKPVTLSCSQTLNHNVMYWYQQKSSQAPKLLFHYYDKDFNNEADTPDNFQSRRPNTSFCFLDIRSPGLGDTAMYLCATSRDWEQETQYFGPGTRLLVL.

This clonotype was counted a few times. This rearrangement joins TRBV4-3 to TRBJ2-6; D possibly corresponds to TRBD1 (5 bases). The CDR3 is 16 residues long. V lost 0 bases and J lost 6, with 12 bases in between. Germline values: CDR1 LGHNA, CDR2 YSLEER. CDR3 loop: CASSQDRAGQANVLTF. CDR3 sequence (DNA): TGCGCCAGCAGCCAAGATAGGGCAGGGCAGGCCAACGTCCTGACTTTC.

CDR3 in DNA: TGTGCCAGCAGGACGGACAGGGAGAATCAGCCCCAGCATTTT. Translated: CASRTDRENQPQHF. The gene calls are TRBV28 and TRBJ1-5; TRBD1 matches 8 bases. The CDR3 has 14 amino acids. V dropped 6 bases and J dropped 4; count of bases not matched to a gene: 5. Germline values: CDR1 MDHEN, CDR2 SYDVKM.

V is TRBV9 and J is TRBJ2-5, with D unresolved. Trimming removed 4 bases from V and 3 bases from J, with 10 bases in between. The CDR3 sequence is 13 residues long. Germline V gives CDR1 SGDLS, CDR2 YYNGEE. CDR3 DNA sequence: TGTGCCAGCAGCAAAGGCCGCGAAGAGACCCAGTACTTC. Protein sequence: CASSKGREETQYF.

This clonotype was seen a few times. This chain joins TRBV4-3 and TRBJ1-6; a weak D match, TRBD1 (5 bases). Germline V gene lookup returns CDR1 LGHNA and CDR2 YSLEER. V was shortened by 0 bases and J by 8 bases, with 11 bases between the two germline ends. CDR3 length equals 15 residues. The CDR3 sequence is CASSQDPGTYSPLHF. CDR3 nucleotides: TGCGCCAGCAGCCAAGATCCAGGGACCTATTCACCCCTCCACTTT.

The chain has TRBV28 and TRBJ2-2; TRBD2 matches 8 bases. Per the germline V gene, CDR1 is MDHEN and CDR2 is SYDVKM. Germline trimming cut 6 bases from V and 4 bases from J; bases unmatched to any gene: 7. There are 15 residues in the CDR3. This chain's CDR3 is CASSGGAKGTGELFF. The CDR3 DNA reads TGTGCCAGCAGCGGGGGGGCTAAGGGCACCGGGGAGCTGTTTTTT.

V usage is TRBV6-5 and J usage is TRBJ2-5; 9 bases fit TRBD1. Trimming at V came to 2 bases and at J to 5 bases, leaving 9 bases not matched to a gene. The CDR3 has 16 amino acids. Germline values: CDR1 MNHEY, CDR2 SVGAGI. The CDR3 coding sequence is TGTGCCAGCAGTTACCTACAGGGGGCGGTGGCCGAGACCCAGTACTTC. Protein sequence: CASSYLQGAVAETQYF.

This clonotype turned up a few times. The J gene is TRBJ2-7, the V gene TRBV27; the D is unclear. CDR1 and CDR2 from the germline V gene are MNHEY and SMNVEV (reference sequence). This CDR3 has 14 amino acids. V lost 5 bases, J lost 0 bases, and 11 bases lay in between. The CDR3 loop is CASSPEQSSYEQYF. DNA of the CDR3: TGTGCCAGCAGTCCAGAGCAGAGCTCCTACGAGCAGTACTTC.

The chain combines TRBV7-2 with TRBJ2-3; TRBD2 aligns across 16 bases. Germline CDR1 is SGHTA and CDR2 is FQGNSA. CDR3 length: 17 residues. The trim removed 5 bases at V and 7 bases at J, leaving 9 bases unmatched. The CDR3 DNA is TGTGCCAGCAGCCCGCAGGGACTAGCGGGAGGGCCGAATACGCAGTATTTT. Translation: CASSPQGLAGGPNTQYF.

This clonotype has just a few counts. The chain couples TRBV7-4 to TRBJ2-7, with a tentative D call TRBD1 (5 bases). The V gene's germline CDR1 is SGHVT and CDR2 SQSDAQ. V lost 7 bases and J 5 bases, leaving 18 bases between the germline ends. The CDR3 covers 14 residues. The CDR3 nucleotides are TGTGCCAGCATCTCACAGGTAATCTTGAACGAGCAGTACTTC. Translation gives CASISQVILNEQYF.

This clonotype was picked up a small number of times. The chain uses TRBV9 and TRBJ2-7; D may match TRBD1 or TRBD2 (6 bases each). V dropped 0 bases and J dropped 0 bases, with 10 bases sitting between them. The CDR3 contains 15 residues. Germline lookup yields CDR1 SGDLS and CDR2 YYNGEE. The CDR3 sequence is CASSVAQGLSYEQYF. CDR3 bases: TGTGCCAGCAGCGTAGCACAGGGACTCTCCTACGAGCAGTACTTC.

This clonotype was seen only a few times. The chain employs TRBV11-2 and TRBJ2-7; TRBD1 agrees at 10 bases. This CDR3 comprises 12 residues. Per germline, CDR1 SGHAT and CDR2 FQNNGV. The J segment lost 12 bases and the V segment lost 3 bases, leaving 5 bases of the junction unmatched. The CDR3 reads CASSLGQGRPYF. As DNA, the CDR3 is TGTGCCAGCAGCTTGGGACAGGGGAGGCCGTACTTC.

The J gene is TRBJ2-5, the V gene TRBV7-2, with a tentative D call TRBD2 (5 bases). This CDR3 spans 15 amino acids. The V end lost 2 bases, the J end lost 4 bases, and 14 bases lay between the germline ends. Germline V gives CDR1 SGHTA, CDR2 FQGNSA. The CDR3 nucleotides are TGTGCCAGCAGCTTACTGAGGGTTATAGGAGAGACCCAGTACTTC. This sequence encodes CASSLLRVIGETQYF.

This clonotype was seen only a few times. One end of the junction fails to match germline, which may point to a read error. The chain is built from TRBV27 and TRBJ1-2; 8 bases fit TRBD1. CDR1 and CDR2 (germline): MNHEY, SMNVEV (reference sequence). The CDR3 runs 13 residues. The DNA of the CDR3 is TGTGCCAGCAGTTCCAGGGGGCCCTATGGCCACACCTTC. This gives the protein CASSSRGPYGHTF.

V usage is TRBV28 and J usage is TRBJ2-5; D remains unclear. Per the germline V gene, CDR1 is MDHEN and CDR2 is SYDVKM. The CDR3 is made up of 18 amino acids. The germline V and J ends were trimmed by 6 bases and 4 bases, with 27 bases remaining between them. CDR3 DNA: TGTGCCAGCAGCTTAACGGCCGAGGCCGCGGCACCCTCAGAGACCCAGTACTTC. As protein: CASSLTAEAAAPSETQYF. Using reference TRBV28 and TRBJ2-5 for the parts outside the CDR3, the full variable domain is DVKVTQSSRYLVKRTGEKVFLECVQDMDHENMFWYRQDPGLGLRLIYFSYDVKMKEKGDIPEGYSVSREKKERFSLILESASTNQTSMYLCASSLTAEAAAPSETQYFGPGTRLLVL.

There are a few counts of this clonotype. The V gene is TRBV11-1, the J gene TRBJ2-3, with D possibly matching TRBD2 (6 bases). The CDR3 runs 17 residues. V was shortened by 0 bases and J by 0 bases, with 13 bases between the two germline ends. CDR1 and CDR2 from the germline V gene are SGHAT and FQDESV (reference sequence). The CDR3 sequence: CASSLAPSGWSTDTQYF. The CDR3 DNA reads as TGTGCCAGCAGCTTAGCCCCGAGCGGGTGGAGCACAGATACGCAGTATTTT.

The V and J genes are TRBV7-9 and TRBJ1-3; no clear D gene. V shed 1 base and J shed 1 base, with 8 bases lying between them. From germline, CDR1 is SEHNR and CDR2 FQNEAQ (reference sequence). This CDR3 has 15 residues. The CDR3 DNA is TGTGCCAGCAGCTTAGGTAACATATCTGGAAACACCATATATTTT. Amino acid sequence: CASSLGNISGNTIYF.

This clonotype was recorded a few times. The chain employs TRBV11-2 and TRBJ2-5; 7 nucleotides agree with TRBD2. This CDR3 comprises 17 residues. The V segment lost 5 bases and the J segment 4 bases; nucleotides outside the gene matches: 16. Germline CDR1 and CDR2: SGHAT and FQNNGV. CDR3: CASSNPVGGGDGETQYF. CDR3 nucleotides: TGTGCCAGCAGCAACCCCGTTGGTGGGGGGGATGGAGAGACCCAGTACTTC.

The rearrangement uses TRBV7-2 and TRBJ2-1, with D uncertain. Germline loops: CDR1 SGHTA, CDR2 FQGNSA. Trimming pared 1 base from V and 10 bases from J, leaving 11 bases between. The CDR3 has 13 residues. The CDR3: CASSLGNAWEQFF. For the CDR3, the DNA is TGTGCCAGCAGCTTAGGCAATGCTTGGGAGCAGTTCTTC.

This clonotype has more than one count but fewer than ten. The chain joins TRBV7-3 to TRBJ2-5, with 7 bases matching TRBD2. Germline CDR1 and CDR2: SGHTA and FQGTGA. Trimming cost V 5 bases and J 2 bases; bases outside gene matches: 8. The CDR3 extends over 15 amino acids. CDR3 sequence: CASSDGVGGQETQYF. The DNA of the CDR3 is TGTGCCAGCAGCGACGGAGTGGGGGGGCAAGAGACCCAGTACTTC.

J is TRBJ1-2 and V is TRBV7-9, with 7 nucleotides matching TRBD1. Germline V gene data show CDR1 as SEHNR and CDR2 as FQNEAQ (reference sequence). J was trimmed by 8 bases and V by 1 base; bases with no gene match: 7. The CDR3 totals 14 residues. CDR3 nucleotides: TGTGCCAGCAGCTTAGGCCCGCAGGGGGGAGGCTACACCTTC. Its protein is CASSLGPQGGGYTF.

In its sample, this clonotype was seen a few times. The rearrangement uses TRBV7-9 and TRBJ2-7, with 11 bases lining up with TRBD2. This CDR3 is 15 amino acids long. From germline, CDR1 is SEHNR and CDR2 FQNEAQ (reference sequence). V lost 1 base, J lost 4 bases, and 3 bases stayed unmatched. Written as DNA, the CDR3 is TGTGCCAGCAGCTTAGTGGGACTAGCGGAATACGAGCAGTACTTC. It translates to CASSLVGLAEYEQYF.

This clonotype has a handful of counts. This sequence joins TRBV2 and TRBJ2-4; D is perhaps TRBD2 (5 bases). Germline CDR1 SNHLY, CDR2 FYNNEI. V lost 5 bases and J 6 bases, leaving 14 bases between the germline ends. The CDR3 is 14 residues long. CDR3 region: CASSLQGGPNIQYF. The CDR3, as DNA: TGTGCCAGCAGTCTACAAGGAGGCCCAAACATTCAGTACTTC.

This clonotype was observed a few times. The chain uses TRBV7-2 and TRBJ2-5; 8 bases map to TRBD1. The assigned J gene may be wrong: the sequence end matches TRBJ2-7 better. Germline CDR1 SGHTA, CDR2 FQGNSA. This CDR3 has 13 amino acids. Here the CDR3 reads CASSRDRLYEQYF. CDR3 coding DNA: TGTGCCAGCAGCCGGGACAGGCTGTACGAGCAGTACTTC.

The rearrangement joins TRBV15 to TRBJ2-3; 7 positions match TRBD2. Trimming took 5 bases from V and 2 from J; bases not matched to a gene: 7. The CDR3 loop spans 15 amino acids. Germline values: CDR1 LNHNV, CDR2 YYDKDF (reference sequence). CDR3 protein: CATSYGGSNTDTQYF. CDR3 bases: TGTGCCACCAGCTACGGGGGGTCTAACACAGATACGCAGTATTTT. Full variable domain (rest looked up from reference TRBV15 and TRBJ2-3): DAMVIQNPRYQVTQFGKPVTLSCSQTLNHNVMYWYQQKSSQAPKLLFHYYDKDFNNEADTPDNFQSRRPNTSFCFLDIRSPGLGDTAMYLCATSYGGSNTDTQYFGPGTRLTVL.